Listed here are 18 T cell receptor beta chains from one sample, sequenced in a study of STAT5B mutations in CD4+ large granular lymphocyte leukemia. The repertoire was sequenced with immunoSEQ multiplex PCR; TCRdb's copy has only in-frame clones and lacks some. This sample carries approximately 31,000 clones, about two thirds of them seen once, and the ten largest clones take 1.5% to 2.5%. Sequencing was performed on CD4+ T cells from blood buffy coats. The receptors derive from a human donor in good health.

The chain couples TRBV4-3 to TRBJ2-1, with a possible D match to TRBD1 (5 bases). CDR3 length equals 16 residues. V lost 4 bases and J 0 bases, leaving 13 bases between the germline ends. Germline assignment: CDR1 LGHNA and CDR2 YSLEER. CDR3 protein: CASSRQPGTSYNEQFF. CDR3 DNA: TGCGCCAGCAGCCGACAGCCAGGTACCTCCTACAATGAGCAGTTCTTC.

This clone was counted a single time. The CDR3 region is CASTRGLGYEKLFF. The DNA for the CDR3 is TGTGCCAGCACTCGGGGCCTTGGCTATGAAAAACTGTTTTTT. The chain recombines TRBV5-6 with TRBJ1-4; perhaps TRBD1 as D (5 bases). The CDR3 has 14 amino acids. Germline values: CDR1 SGHDT, CDR2 YYEEEE. The V end was cut by 6 bases, the J end by 6 bases, with 15 bases between.

The chain carries TRBV18 and TRBJ2-7, with TRBD1 matching 8 bases. Germline V gene data show CDR1 as KGHSH and CDR2 as LQKENI. Trimming at V came to 2 bases and at J to 2 bases, leaving 14 bases not matched to a gene. The CDR3 length is 18 residues. The CDR3 loop reads CASSPGPDRAYPTYEQYF. The DNA for the CDR3 is TGTGCCAGCTCACCAGGGCCGGACAGGGCTTATCCTACCTACGAGCAGTACTTC.

V and J are TRBV27 and TRBJ2-7; D might be TRBD1 or TRBD2, each matching 5 bases. The CDR3 totals 15 residues. Germline loops: CDR1 MNHEY, CDR2 SMNVEV (reference sequence). V lost 2 bases and J lost 3, with 14 bases in between. CDR3 DNA: TGTGCCAGCAGTTTAAAGGGGACGACCGACTACGAGCAGTACTTC. This sequence encodes CASSLKGTTDYEQYF.

On this clone itself: One end of the junction varies from germline; a read error may be responsible. This chain links TRBV7-7 with TRBJ1-1, with D unclear. The germline gives CDR1 SSHAT, CDR2 FNYEAQ (reference sequence). The CDR3 consists of 13 residues. The chain's CDR3 is CASSKTPNTEAFF. CDR3 bases: TGTGCTAGCAGCAAGACACCGAACACTGAAGCTTTCTTT.

In this sample, this clone turned up once. CDR3 DNA sequence: TGTGCCAGCAGTGAAATCGTCCGGGGACCGATCTATTATGGCTACACCTTC. Its translation is CASSEIVRGPIYYGYTF. The chain links TRBV6-1 to TRBJ1-2; D may be TRBD1 (5 bases). V gave up 2 bases and J gave up 5 bases, with 21 bases separating them. The CDR3 consists of 17 residues. Germline V gives CDR1 MNHNS, CDR2 SASEGT.

The V gene is TRBV9, the J gene TRBJ2-3, with TRBD2 identical over 10 bases. The V gene end was trimmed by 0 bases and the J gene end by 3 bases; junction bases not matched to a gene: 4. This CDR3 is 16 amino acids long. Germline V gene sequence: CDR1 SGDLS, CDR2 YYNGEE. Written as DNA, the CDR3 is TGTGCCAGCAGCGTAGGGCTAGCGGGGGCTACAGATACGCAGTATTTT. Its translation is CASSVGLAGATDTQYF.

The V and J genes are TRBV18 and TRBJ2-7, with a tentative D call TRBD1 (6 bases). The CDR3 runs to 14 residues. Looked up from germline, CDR1 is KGHSH and CDR2 is LQKENI. V lost 3 bases, J lost 4 bases, and 13 bases lay in between. CDR3 coding DNA: TGTGCCAGCTCACCCTCGACAGGAGTTTACGAGCAGTACTTC. Its protein product is CASSPSTGVYEQYF.

This clone is termed large. The V call is TRBV5-5, the J call TRBJ1-6; D not resolved. Between the trimmed V and J ends, which lost 4 bases and 3 bases, there was a span of 14 bases. The germline CDR1 and CDR2 sequences are SGHKS and YYEKEE (reference sequence). The CDR3 contains 16 residues. The CDR3 sequence is CASSPGVGGYNSPLHF. CDR3 bases: TGTGCCAGCAGCCCTGGAGTGGGCGGCTATAATTCACCCCTCCACTTT.

This clone showed up just a few times. The chain joins TRBV19 to TRBJ2-5; the match to TRBD1 covers 9 bases. The CDR3 consists of 14 residues. CDR1 is LNHDA, CDR2 SQIVND, per germline (reference sequence). J lost 5 bases, V lost 4 bases, and 5 bases had no gene match. The CDR3 loop reads CASSTGTGIETQYF. The CDR3 DNA follows: TGTGCCAGTAGTACCGGGACAGGGATCGAGACCCAGTACTTC.

The chain has TRBV6-5 and TRBJ2-3; D call uncertain. V was pared by 6 bases and J by 4 bases, with 8 bases between. Germline V gene lookup returns CDR1 MNHEY and CDR2 SVGAGI. The CDR3 has 12 residues. The CDR3 nucleotides are TGTGCCAGCAGGGCCCCGGCAGATACGCAGTATTTT. Amino acids: CASRAPADTQYF.

V gene TRBV18 combines with J gene TRBJ1-1; D perhaps matches TRBD1 (5 bases). This CDR3 region has 14 residues. Germline V gene data show CDR1 as KGHSH and CDR2 as LQKENI. The germline V and J ends were trimmed by 7 bases and 2 bases, with 14 bases remaining between them. The CDR3 region has the DNA TGTGCCAGCTATCTCGGGGCGGAAAACACTGAAGCTTTCTTT. This sequence encodes CASYLGAENTEAFF.

The V and J genes are TRBV5-3 and TRBJ2-3; 8 positions agree with TRBD1. TRBV5-3 is recorded as an ORF, its role being uncertain. The CDR3 is made up of 14 amino acids. J lost 6 bases, V lost 8 bases, and 11 bases had no gene match. The CDR3 region has the DNA TGTGCCAGTCCTGAAGGACAGGGCTCGGATACGCAGTATTTT. Translating gives CASPEGQGSDTQYF.

V gene TRBV20-1 combines with J gene TRBJ2-5; D not certain. V was shortened by 3 bases and J by 5 bases, with 4 bases between the two germline ends. This CDR3 is built from 10 residues. CDR1 and CDR2 (germline): DFQATT, SNEGSKA (reference sequence). CDR3 sequence reads: CSASGETQYF. CDR3 in DNA: TGCAGTGCTAGTGGGGAGACCCAGTACTTC.

This chain joins TRBV7-2 and TRBJ2-6; D unclear. The CDR3 runs 15 residues. The V gene lost 5 bases and the J gene lost 0 bases, with 8 bases spanning the gap. Germline CDR1 SGHTA, CDR2 FQGNSA. In nucleotides, the CDR3 is TGTGCCAGCAGCCCGCGGATCTCTGGGGCCAACGTCCTGACTTTC. Amino acid sequence: CASSPRISGANVLTF.

The chain employs TRBV2 and TRBJ1-3; D gene ambiguous. Germline V CDR1 and CDR2: SNHLY, FYNNEI. This CDR3 spans 14 amino acids. The germline V and J ends were trimmed by 4 bases and 3 bases, with 10 bases remaining between them. CDR3 sequence reads: CASSAPGFGNTIYF. CDR3 coding DNA: TGTGCCAGCAGTGCCCCGGGTTTTGGAAACACCATATATTTT.

This chain connects TRBV5-1 to TRBJ1-2, with 10 bases identical to TRBD1. J was trimmed by 10 bases and V by 0 bases; bases with no gene match: 6. This CDR3 is built from 14 residues. CDR1 and CDR2 from the germline V gene are SGHRS and YFSETQ. CDR3 residues: CASSLGDRGWDYTF. The CDR3 nucleotides are TGCGCCAGCAGCTTGGGGGACAGGGGATGGGACTACACCTTC.

In its sample, this clone was seen a few times. This chain links TRBV12-5 with TRBJ2-2; D gene unclear. CDR3 length equals 13 residues. Trimming cost V 0 bases and J 6 bases, with 5 bases left between them. Per the germline V gene, CDR1 is LGHNT and CDR2 is FRNRAP. Here the CDR3 reads CASGLVVPGELFF. The CDR3 DNA sequence: TGTGCTAGTGGTTTGGTAGTACCCGGGGAGCTGTTTTTT.